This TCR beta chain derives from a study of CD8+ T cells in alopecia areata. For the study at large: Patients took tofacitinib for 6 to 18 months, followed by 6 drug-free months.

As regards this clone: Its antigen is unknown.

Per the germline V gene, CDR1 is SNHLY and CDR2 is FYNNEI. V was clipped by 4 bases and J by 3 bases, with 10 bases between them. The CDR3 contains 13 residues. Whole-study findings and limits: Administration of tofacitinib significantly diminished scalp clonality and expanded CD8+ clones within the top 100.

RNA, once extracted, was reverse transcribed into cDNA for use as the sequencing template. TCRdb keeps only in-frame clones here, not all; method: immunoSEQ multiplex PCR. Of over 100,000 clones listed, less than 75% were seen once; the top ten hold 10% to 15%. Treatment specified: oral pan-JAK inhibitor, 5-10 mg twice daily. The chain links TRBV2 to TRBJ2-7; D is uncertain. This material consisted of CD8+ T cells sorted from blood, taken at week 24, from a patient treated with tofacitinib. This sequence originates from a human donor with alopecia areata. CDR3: CASSGTVDYEQYF. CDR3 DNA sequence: TGTGCCAGCAGTGGGACGGTTGACTACGAGCAGTACTTC. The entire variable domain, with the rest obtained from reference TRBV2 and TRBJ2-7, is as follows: EPEVTQTPSHQVTQMGQEVILRCVPISNHLYFYWYRQILGQKVEFLVSFYNNEISEKSEIFDDQFSVERPDGSNFTLKIRSTKLEDSAMYFCASSGTVDYEQYFGPGTRLTVT.